The clone carrying this T cell receptor (beta chain) has more than one count but fewer than ten. Germline assignment: CDR1 SGHVS and CDR2 FQNEAQ. The CDR3 has 15 amino acids. Trimming took off 4 bases at V and 4 bases at J, with 16 bases between the two ends. The data belong to a study of T cells after yellow fever vaccination. 5'RACE template switching produced TCR cDNA carrying a universal primer site and UMIs. TCRdb re-called the 5' RACE reads with MiXCR, one entry per CDR3 protein. The table lists 100,000 to 150,000 distinct CDR3 sequences, around 15% of them singletons. The clonotype comes from a man between 18 and 29 years old who received the YFV17D yellow fever vaccine. This chain connects TRBV7-8 to TRBJ1-2; possible D gene TRBD1, 6 bases. Sequences were derived from CD8+ T cells sorted from PBMCs, sampled 5 days after the yellow fever booster vaccination. Here the CDR3 reads CASSSAWTAPYGYTF. CDR3 sequence (DNA): TGTGCCAGCAGCTCTGCTTGGACAGCTCCCTATGGCTACACCTTC.